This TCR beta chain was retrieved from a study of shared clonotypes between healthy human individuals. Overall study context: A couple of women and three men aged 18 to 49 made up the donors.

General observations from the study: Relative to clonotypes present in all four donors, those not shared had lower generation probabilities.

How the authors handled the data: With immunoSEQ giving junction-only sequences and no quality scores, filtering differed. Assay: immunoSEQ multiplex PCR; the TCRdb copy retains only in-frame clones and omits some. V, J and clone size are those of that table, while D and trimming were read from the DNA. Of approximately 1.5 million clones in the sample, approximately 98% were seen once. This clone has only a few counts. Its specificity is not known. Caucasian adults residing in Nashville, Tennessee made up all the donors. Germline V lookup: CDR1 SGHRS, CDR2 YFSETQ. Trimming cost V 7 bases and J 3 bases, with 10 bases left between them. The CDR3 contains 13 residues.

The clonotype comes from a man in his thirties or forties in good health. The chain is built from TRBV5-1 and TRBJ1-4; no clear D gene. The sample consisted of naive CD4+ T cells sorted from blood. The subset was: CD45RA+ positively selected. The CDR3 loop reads CASQGQSNEKLFF. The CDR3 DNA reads TGCGCCAGCCAAGGCCAGTCTAATGAAAAACTGTTTTTT.